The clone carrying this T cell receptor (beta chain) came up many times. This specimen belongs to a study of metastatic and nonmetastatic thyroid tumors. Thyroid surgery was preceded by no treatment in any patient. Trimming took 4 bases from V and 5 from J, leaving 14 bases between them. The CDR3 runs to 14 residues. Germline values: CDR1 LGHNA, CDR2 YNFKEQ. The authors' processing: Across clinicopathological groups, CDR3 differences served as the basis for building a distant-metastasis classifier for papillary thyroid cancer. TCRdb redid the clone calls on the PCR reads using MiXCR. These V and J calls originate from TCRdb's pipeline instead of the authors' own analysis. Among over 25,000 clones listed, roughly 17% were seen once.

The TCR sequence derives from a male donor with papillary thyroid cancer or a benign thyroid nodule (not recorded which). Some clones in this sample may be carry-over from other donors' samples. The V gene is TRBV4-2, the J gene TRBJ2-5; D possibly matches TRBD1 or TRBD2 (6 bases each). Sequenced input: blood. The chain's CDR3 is CASSPYRDWETQYF. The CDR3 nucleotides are TGTGCCAGCAGCCCCTACAGGGACTGGGAGACCCAGTACTTC.